Shown below are 8 T cell receptor beta chains from a single sample sequenced in a study of blood T cell repertoires in COVID-19. The protocol was immunoSEQ multiplex PCR, while the TCRdb copy is restricted to in-frame clones and leaves out a portion. Counted here are about 200,000 clones, approximately 86% occurring once; the ten biggest clones make up 0.95%. Sequencing input: peripheral blood. The receptors originated from a man between 60 and 75 years old with COVID-19, enrolled during active disease.

This chain uses TRBV7-2 with TRBJ2-7; D possibly corresponds to TRBD2 (5 bases). The CDR3 extends over 14 amino acids. The germline V and J ends were trimmed by 5 bases and 2 bases, with 13 bases remaining between them. Looked up from germline, CDR1 is SGHTA and CDR2 is FQGNSA. The CDR3 sequence: CASSLTVGAYEQYF. CDR3 sequence (DNA): TGTGCCAGCAGCCTAACAGTGGGAGCCTACGAGCAGTACTTC.

The V and J genes are TRBV3-1 (or the pseudogene TRBV3-2) and TRBJ2-7, with 8 bases fitting TRBD1. The CDR3 consists of 14 residues. Germline CDR1 reads LGHDT; CDR2 reads YNNKEL (reference sequence). J was trimmed by 5 bases and V by 4 bases; bases with no gene match: 7. This chain's CDR3 is CASSLRTGRDEQYF. In DNA, the CDR3 is TGTGCCAGCAGCCTGAGGACAGGGCGTGACGAGCAGTACTTC.

The V call is TRBV19, the J call TRBJ1-4, with a possible D match to TRBD1 (6 bases). The CDR3 is 15 residues long. Germline CDR1 LNHDA, CDR2 SQIVND (reference sequence). Trimming removed 5 bases from V and 0 bases from J, with 10 bases in between. The chain's CDR3 is CASSHRQATNEKLFF. The CDR3 DNA is TGTGCCAGTAGTCATCGACAGGCAACTAATGAAAAACTGTTTTTT.

This chain links TRBV2 with TRBJ1-5, with a possible D match to TRBD1 (6 bases). There are 14 residues in the CDR3. The germline V gene encodes CDR1 SNHLY and CDR2 FYNNEI. V shed 8 bases and J shed 7 bases, with 18 bases lying between them. This CDR3 is CASLPVGARQPQHF. The CDR3 bases are TGTGCCAGCTTACCAGTGGGGGCGCGGCAGCCCCAGCATTTT.

The rearrangement joins TRBV7-6 to TRBJ1-4; D call uncertain. CDR3 length: 17 amino acids. Germline CDR1 reads SGHVS; CDR2 reads FNYEAQ. The germline V and J ends were trimmed by 1 base and 0 bases, with 12 bases remaining between them. The CDR3 DNA sequence: TGTGCCAGCAGCTTAGATGACACGCTTGCAACTAATGAAAAACTGTTTTTT. Amino acid sequence: CASSLDDTLATNEKLFF.

The rearrangement links TRBV6-5 to TRBJ2-1; a weak D match, TRBD2 (5 bases). Deletions cut 5 bases from V and 5 bases from J, with 10 bases between. In germline, CDR1 is MNHEY, CDR2 SVGAGI. The CDR3 runs 13 residues. The CDR3 is CASSPDGNNEQFF. The CDR3 nucleotides read TGTGCCAGCAGTCCGGACGGGAACAATGAGCAGTTCTTC.

This rearrangement joins TRBV27 to TRBJ2-3; 14 bases are shared with TRBD2. J was trimmed by 4 bases and V by 1 base; bases with no gene match: 10. Germline assignment: CDR1 MNHEY and CDR2 SMNVEV (reference sequence). The CDR3 is 19 residues long. The chain's CDR3 is CASSLWGGTSGSDADTQYF. In DNA form, the CDR3 reads TGTGCCAGCAGTTTATGGGGTGGGACTAGCGGGAGCGACGCAGATACGCAGTATTTT.

The rearrangement links TRBV9 to TRBJ2-1; 7 bases map to TRBD1. V shed 3 bases and J 3 bases; nucleotides not matched to a gene: 9. Per germline, CDR1 SGDLS and CDR2 YYNGEE. The CDR3 is made up of 16 amino acids. CDR3 protein: CASSGGQAHLYNEQFF. The CDR3 DNA follows: TGTGCCAGCAGCGGTGGACAGGCACATCTCTACAATGAGCAGTTCTTC.